In this sample, the clone carrying this T cell receptor (beta chain) turned up many times. The sample is drawn from a study of T-cell reconstitution after alpha-beta-depleted transplantation in children. The TCRbeta library was prepared with unique molecular identifiers. TCRdb re-called the PCR reads with MiXCR, one entry per CDR3 protein. The sample yields some 640,000 distinct CDR3 sequences, approximately 15% seen once. The TCR sequence derives from a human donor who donated a stem cell graft to a child with acute myeloid leukemia. The sequences come from PBMCs from the stem cell graft donor, collected from the stem cell graft.

This CDR3 is CSARDGQGDEQYF. As DNA, the CDR3 is TGCAGTGCTAGAGACGGACAGGGGGACGAGCAGTACTTC. The chain links TRBV20-1 to TRBJ2-7; TRBD1 aligns across 10 bases. Trimming cost V 0 bases and J 5 bases; bases outside gene matches: 1. The germline V gene has CDR1 DFQATT and CDR2 SNEGSKA (reference sequence). The CDR3 has 13 amino acids.